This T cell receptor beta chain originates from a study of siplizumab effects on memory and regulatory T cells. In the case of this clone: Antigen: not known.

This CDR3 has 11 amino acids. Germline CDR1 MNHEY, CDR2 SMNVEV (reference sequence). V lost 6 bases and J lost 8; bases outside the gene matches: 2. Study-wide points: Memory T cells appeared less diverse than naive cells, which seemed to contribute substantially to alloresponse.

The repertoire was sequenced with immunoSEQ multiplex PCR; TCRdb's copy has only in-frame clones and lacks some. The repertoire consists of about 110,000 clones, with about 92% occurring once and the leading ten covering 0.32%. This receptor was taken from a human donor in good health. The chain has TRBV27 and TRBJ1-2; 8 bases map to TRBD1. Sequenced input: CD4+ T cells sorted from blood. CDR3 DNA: TGTGCCAGCAGGACAGGGGTCGGCTACACCTTC. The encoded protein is CASRTGVGYTF.